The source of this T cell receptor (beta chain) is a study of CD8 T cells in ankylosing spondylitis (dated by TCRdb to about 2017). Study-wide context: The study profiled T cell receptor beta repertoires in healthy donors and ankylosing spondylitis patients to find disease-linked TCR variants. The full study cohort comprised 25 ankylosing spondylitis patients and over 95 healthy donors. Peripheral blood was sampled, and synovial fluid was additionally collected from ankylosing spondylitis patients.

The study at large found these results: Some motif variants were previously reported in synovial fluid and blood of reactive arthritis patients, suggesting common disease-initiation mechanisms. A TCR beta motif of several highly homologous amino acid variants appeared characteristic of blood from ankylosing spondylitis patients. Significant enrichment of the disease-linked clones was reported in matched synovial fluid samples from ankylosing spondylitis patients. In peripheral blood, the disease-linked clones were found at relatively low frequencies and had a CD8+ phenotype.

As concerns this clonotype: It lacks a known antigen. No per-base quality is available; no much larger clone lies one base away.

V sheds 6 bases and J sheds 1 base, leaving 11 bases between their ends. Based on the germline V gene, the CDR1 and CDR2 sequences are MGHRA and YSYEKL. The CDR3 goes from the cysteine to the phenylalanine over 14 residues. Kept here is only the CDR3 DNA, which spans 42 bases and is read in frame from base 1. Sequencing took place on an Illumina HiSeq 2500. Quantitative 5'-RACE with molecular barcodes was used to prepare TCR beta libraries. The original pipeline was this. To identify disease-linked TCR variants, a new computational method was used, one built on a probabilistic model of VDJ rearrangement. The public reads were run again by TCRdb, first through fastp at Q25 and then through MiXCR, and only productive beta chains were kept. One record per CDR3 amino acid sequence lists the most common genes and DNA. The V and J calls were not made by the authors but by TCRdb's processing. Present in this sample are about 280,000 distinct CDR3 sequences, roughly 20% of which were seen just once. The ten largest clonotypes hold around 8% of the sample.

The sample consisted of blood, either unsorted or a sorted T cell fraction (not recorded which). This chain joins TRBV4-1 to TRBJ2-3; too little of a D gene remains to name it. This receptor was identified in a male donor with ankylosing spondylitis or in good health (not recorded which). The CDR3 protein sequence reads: CASSRLKGTDTQYF. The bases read TGCGCCAGCAGTAGGCTAAAGGGCACAGATACGCAGTATTTT.